Shown below are 30 T cell receptor beta chains from a single sample sequenced in a study of cytomegalovirus exposure and HLA in healthy donors. Primers included in the PCR were 60 Vbeta and 13 Jbeta primers. TCRdb keeps only in-frame clones here, not all; method: immunoSEQ multiplex PCR. This sample has about 160,000 clones, with around 77% found just once. Specimen: PBMCs. The source is a young woman in good health and CMV-seronegative.

This clone was detected only once. The V call is TRBV15, the J call TRBJ2-7; 7 bases map to TRBD1. The CDR3 is 15 residues long. With V trimmed by 5 bases and J by 5 bases, 12 bases remained unmatched. CDR1 and CDR2 from the germline V gene are LNHNV and YYDKDF (reference sequence). The CDR3 region has the DNA TGTGCCACCAGCGGGAAGGACAGGTCGGGGCACGAGCAGTACTTC. Protein: CATSGKDRSGHEQYF.

The V gene is TRBV4-1, the J gene TRBJ2-5; D is perhaps TRBD2 (5 bases). The CDR3 contains 13 residues. Trimming cost V 0 bases and J 5 bases, with 7 bases left between them. CDR1 and CDR2 from the germline V gene are MGHRA and YSYEKL. Here the CDR3 reads CASSQDPGETQYF. CDR3 in DNA: TGCGCCAGCAGCCAAGATCCGGGGGAGACCCAGTACTTC.

The chain couples TRBV30 to TRBJ1-2, with TRBD1 matching over 7 bases. J gave up 2 bases and V 3 bases, and 15 bases lay outside the gene matches. The CDR3 is 17 amino acids. From germline, CDR1 is GTSNPN and CDR2 SVGIG (reference sequence). CDR3 protein: CAWRDRAMKGQNYGYTF. The CDR3 bases are TGTGCCTGGAGGGATCGAGCTATGAAGGGACAGAACTATGGCTACACCTTC.

The V and J genes are TRBV4-1 and TRBJ1-2, with 7 bases aligning to TRBD1. The CDR3 is 17 residues long. The germline V gene has CDR1 MGHRA and CDR2 YSYEKL. V lost 1 base and J lost 5; bases outside the gene matches: 13. The CDR3 spells CASSQGEGALGTYGYTF. The CDR3 DNA is TGCGCCAGCAGCCAAGGCGAGGGGGCTCTCGGAACGTATGGCTACACCTTC.

This sequence joins TRBV6-5 and TRBJ1-3; TRBD1 aligns across 8 bases. The CDR3 loop spans 14 amino acids. From germline, CDR1 is MNHEY and CDR2 SVGAGI. Trimming at V came to 6 bases and at J to 1 base, leaving 2 bases not matched to a gene. CDR3 sequence (DNA): TGTGCCAGCAGGGACAGGGAGTCTGGAAACACCATATATTTT. Protein product: CASRDRESGNTIYF.

CDR3 sequence reads: CASSFSWRGARTDTQYF. DNA of the CDR3: TGTGCCAGCAGCTTCTCGTGGCGGGGAGCTCGCACAGATACGCAGTATTTT. V gene TRBV7-9 combines with J gene TRBJ2-3, with D perhaps TRBD2 (6 bases). Between the trimmed V and J ends, which lost 3 bases and 1 base, there was a span of 17 bases. CDR3 length: 17 amino acids. The V gene's germline CDR1 is SEHNR and CDR2 FQNEAQ (reference sequence).

The chain is built from TRBV18 and TRBJ1-2; D uncertain. The CDR3 extends over 15 amino acids. Germline V gene data show CDR1 as KGHSH and CDR2 as LQKENI. The V and J ends lost 2 bases and 0 bases respectively, with 10 bases between them. CDR3 sequence (DNA): TGTGCCAGCTCACCAGTGGCGGGAACTAACTATGGCTACACCTTC. This sequence encodes CASSPVAGTNYGYTF.

The rearrangement links TRBV4-2 to TRBJ1-2; perhaps TRBD1 as D (6 bases). The CDR3 totals 15 residues. The germline V and J ends were trimmed by 3 bases and 5 bases, with 16 bases remaining between them. Germline-derived CDR1 and CDR2 are LGHNA and YNFKEQ. The CDR3 spells CASSQVRQVQYGYTF. The CDR3 DNA sequence: TGTGCCAGCAGCCAGGTCCGACAGGTCCAATATGGCTACACCTTC.

The chain uses TRBV9 and TRBJ2-2, with TRBD1 matching over 7 bases. After removal of 1 base from V and 1 base from J, the junction contained 7 bases not matched to a gene. The CDR3 has 17 residues. Per germline, CDR1 SGDLS and CDR2 YYNGEE. The CDR3 sequence is CASSVPRQGRNTGELFF. CDR3 DNA sequence: TGTGCCAGCAGCGTACCCCGACAGGGCCGGAACACCGGGGAGCTGTTTTTT.

The V call is TRBV11-2, the J call TRBJ2-5, with 9 bases matching TRBD2. Matching the DNA end better, TRBJ2-7 makes the J call doubtful. The V gene's germline CDR1 is SGHAT and CDR2 FQNNGV. The CDR3 runs to 15 residues. CDR3 DNA sequence: TGTGCCAGCAGCTTAGGACTAGCGGAGACCTACGAGCAGTACTTC. It specifies CASSLGLAETYEQYF.

The gene calls are TRBV9 and TRBJ1-2, with D unresolved. Looked up from germline, CDR1 is SGDLS and CDR2 is YYNGEE. V lost 0 bases to trimming and J lost 0 bases, with 9 bases between them. The CDR3 is 15 amino acids. CDR3 sequence reads: CASSVVAAANYGYTF. The DNA for the CDR3 is TGTGCCAGCAGCGTAGTCGCGGCGGCTAACTATGGCTACACCTTC.

CDR3 region: CASRYRGISSYEQYF. For the CDR3, the DNA is TGTGCCAGTAGATACAGGGGAATCAGCTCCTACGAGCAGTACTTC. The J gene is TRBJ2-7, the V gene TRBV19; 7 nucleotides agree with TRBD1. Germline lookup yields CDR1 LNHDA and CDR2 SQIVND (reference sequence). CDR3 size: 15 residues. V lost 6 bases, J lost 0 bases, and 8 bases stayed unmatched.

V is TRBV5-4 and J is TRBJ1-2; possibly TRBD1 for D (5 bases). The germline gives CDR1 SGHNT, CDR2 YYREEE (reference sequence). The CDR3 sequence is 16 residues long. V lost 2 bases and J 1 base, leaving 15 bases between the germline ends. CDR3: CASSLRSGNNNYGYTF. As DNA, the CDR3 is TGTGCCAGCAGCTTAAGGTCAGGGAATAATAACTATGGCTACACCTTC.

The gene calls are TRBV7-9 and TRBJ1-1, with a tentative D call TRBD1 (6 bases). Germline CDR1 reads SEHNR; CDR2 reads FQNEAQ (reference sequence). The V end lost 2 bases, the J end lost 1 base, and 11 bases lay between the germline ends. This CDR3 has 15 amino acids. The CDR3 DNA reads as TGTGCCAGCAGCTTATATAAAGGGGGGAACACTGAAGCTTTCTTT. This encodes CASSLYKGGNTEAFF.

This clone has just one count. The genes are TRBV7-9 and TRBJ2-1, with a possible D match to TRBD2 (6 bases). V dropped 2 bases and J dropped 3 bases, with 11 bases sitting between them. From germline, CDR1 is SEHNR and CDR2 FQNEAQ (reference sequence). The CDR3 loop spans 15 amino acids. CDR3 bases: TGTGCCAGCAGCTTACTGGCCGGGAGCTACAATGAGCAGTTCTTC. It translates to CASSLLAGSYNEQFF.

V is TRBV2 and J is TRBJ2-3, with TRBD2 identical over 7 bases. This CDR3 region has 13 residues. CDR1 is SNHLY and CDR2 is FYNNEI in the germline V gene. J lost 6 bases, V lost 6 bases, and 6 bases had no gene match. DNA for the CDR3: TGTGCCAGCAGGGACGGGGGGATGGATACGCAGTATTTT. Translation: CASRDGGMDTQYF.

The rearrangement links TRBV6-6 to TRBJ2-3, with a weak D call TRBD2 (6 bases). The CDR3 has 14 amino acids. Germline lookup yields CDR1 MNHNY and CDR2 SVGAGI (reference sequence). V shed 0 bases and J shed 5 bases, with 9 bases lying between them. CDR3 residues: CASSYSDGRDTQYF. DNA of the CDR3: TGTGCCAGCAGTTACTCGGACGGGAGAGATACGCAGTATTTT.

The rearrangement uses TRBV5-1 and TRBJ1-1; 8 bases match TRBD1. The V gene's germline CDR1 is SGHRS and CDR2 YFSETQ. The V gene end was trimmed by 4 bases and the J gene end by 0 bases; junction bases not matched to a gene: 8. The CDR3 loop spans 16 amino acids. CDR3 residues: CASSRQTGVMNTEAFF. The CDR3 bases are TGCGCCAGCAGCCGACAGACAGGGGTTATGAACACTGAAGCTTTCTTT.

The chain is built from TRBV5-6 and TRBJ1-6; maybe TRBD1 (5 bases). Germline values: CDR1 SGHDT, CDR2 YYEEEE. Deletions cut 0 bases from V and 9 bases from J, with 16 bases between. The CDR3 totals 16 residues. The CDR3 loop reads CASSLGRRGLTSPLHF. The CDR3 region has the DNA TGTGCCAGCAGCTTGGGGCGAAGGGGACTAACTTCACCCCTCCACTTT.

V is TRBV7-3 and J is TRBJ2-3; D is ambiguous. V was pared by 5 bases and J by 2 bases, with 14 bases between. CDR1 and CDR2 from the germline V gene are SGHTA and FQGTGA. CDR3 length: 15 amino acids. The CDR3 nucleotides are TGTGCCAGCAGCGCCGTGGGCTCCCTCACAGATACGCAGTATTTT. Its translation: CASSAVGSLTDTQYF.

The rearrangement links TRBV10-3 to TRBJ1-3; D remains ambiguous. Per the germline V gene, CDR1 is ENHRY and CDR2 is SYGVKD. Trimming stripped 3 bases from V and 0 bases from J, with 9 bases between. This CDR3 contains 15 residues. DNA of the CDR3: TGTGCCATCAGTGATGGTGAGATCTCTGGAAACACCATATATTTT. Translated, it gives CAISDGEISGNTIYF.

The chain couples TRBV6-6 to TRBJ1-4, with D maybe TRBD1 (6 bases). Trimming pared 5 bases from V and 5 bases from J, leaving 15 bases between. CDR3 length: 15 residues. In germline, CDR1 is MNHNY, CDR2 SVGAGI (reference sequence). CDR3 region: CASSDPQGLNEKLFF. The CDR3 DNA reads as TGTGCCAGCAGTGATCCACAGGGTCTCAATGAAAAACTGTTTTTT.

V and J are TRBV7-2 and TRBJ2-1, with 7 nucleotides matching TRBD2. V was clipped by 4 bases and J by 8 bases; unmatched bases: 8. The CDR3 contains 14 residues. Germline V lookup: CDR1 SGHTA, CDR2 FQGNSA. The CDR3 coding sequence is TGTGCCAGCAGCTCAACGACTAGCAGGCATGAGCAGTTCTTC. Its translation is CASSSTTSRHEQFF.

The chain employs TRBV2 and TRBJ1-2; TRBD1 might be the D (5 bases). Germline CDR1 reads SNHLY; CDR2 reads FYNNEI. The length of the CDR3 is 13 residues. Between the trimmed V and J ends, which lost 4 bases and 6 bases, there was a span of 12 bases. As DNA, the CDR3 is TGTGCCAGCAGTGCACCAGGGATAAATGGCTACACCTTC. It is translated as CASSAPGINGYTF. The variable domain in full, completed from reference TRBV2 and TRBJ1-2, reads EPEVTQTPSHQVTQMGQEVILRCVPISNHLYFYWYRQILGQKVEFLVSFYNNEISEKSEIFDDQFSVERPDGSNFTLKIRSTKLEDSAMYFCASSAPGINGYTFGSGTRLTVV.

This chain links TRBV30 with TRBJ1-1, with D perhaps TRBD1 (5 bases). Per germline, CDR1 GTSNPN and CDR2 SVGIG (reference sequence). V lost 2 bases, J lost 5 bases, and 9 bases lay in between. This CDR3 is 12 amino acids long. This CDR3 reads CAWSPGETEAFF. The CDR3 DNA is TGTGCCTGGAGTCCGGGGGAAACTGAAGCTTTCTTT.

The V gene is TRBV5-1, the J gene TRBJ2-7; 8 bases fit TRBD1. Germline V CDR1 and CDR2: SGHRS, YFSETQ. CDR3 length: 15 amino acids. The ends lost 2 bases at V and 5 bases at J; junction bases unmatched: 9. This CDR3 is CASSFGQGAFNEQYF. The CDR3 coding sequence is TGCGCCAGCAGCTTCGGGCAGGGGGCTTTCAACGAGCAGTACTTC.

This chain uses TRBV30 with TRBJ2-5; 7 positions agree with TRBD1. CDR1 and CDR2 from the germline V gene are GTSNPN and SVGIG (reference sequence). The ends lost 2 bases at V and 4 bases at J; junction bases unmatched: 4. This CDR3 spans 13 amino acids. This chain's CDR3 is CAWSITGAETQYF. The CDR3 DNA is TGTGCCTGGAGTATTACAGGGGCAGAGACCCAGTACTTC.

In its sample, this clone was seen a few times. The chain employs TRBV21-1 and TRBJ1-6. TRBV21-1 corresponds to a pseudogene. The CDR3 spans 17 residues. In nucleotides, the CDR3 is TGTGCCAGCAGCAAAGGCGAATCCGCAATTTATAATTCACCCCTCCACTTT. It is translated as CASSKGESAIYNSPLHF.

The rearrangement links TRBV28 to TRBJ1-4; D is unclear. The length of the CDR3 is 15 residues. Germline loops: CDR1 MDHEN, CDR2 SYDVKM. The ends were cut back, 2 bases at V and 3 bases at J, with 10 bases in the middle. This chain's CDR3 is CASSLGGQSNEKLFF. CDR3 DNA sequence: TGTGCCAGCAGTTTAGGAGGGCAGTCTAATGAAAAACTGTTTTTT.

This rearrangement joins TRBV2 to TRBJ2-2; D perhaps matches TRBD1 (6 bases). Trimming removed 4 bases at V and 6 bases at J, with 12 bases between. This CDR3 spans 14 amino acids. CDR1 is SNHLY and CDR2 is FYNNEI in the germline V gene. CDR3 amino acids: CASSVVGAAGELFF. The CDR3 DNA follows: TGTGCCAGCAGTGTTGTGGGGGCGGCCGGGGAGCTGTTTTTT.